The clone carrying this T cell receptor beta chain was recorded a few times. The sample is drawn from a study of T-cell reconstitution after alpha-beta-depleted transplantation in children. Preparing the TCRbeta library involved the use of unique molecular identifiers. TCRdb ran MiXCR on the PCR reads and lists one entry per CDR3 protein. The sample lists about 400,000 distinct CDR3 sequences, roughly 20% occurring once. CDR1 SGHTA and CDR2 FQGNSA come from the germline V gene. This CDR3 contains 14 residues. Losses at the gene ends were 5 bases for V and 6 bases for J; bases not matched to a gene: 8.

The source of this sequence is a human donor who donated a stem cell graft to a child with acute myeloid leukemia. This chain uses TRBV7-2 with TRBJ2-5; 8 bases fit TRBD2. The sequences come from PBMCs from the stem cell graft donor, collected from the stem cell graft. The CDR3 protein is CASSPSGSMKTQYF. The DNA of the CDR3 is TGTGCCAGCAGCCCCAGCGGGAGTATGAAGACCCAGTACTTC.